This is a list of T cell receptor beta chains from one sample in a study of blood T cell repertoires in COVID-19. TCRdb keeps only in-frame clones here, not all; method: immunoSEQ multiplex PCR. Among 95,000 to 110,000 clones, around nine tenths were seen once, and the ten largest hold approximately 3.1%. Sequenced material: peripheral blood. The receptors come from a middle-aged man in a cohort sampled during active COVID-19. CDR3s include the opening cysteine and the closing phenylalanine or tryptophan. The D gene is left open where the match is weak. Part of the rows lack a size; the others show once, few, many or a class for expanded clones.

CDR3nt | CDR3aa | v_gene | d_gene | abundance | j_gene
TGTGCCACCAGTGATGCCGGACGGACACTACAAGAGACCCAGTACTTC | CATSDAGRTLQETQYF | TRBV24-1 | NA | NA | TRBJ2-5
TGTGCCAGCAGTGAAATTGTCTTAAATTCACCCCTCCACTTT | CASSEIVLNSPLHF | TRBV6-1 | NA | NA | TRBJ1-6
TGTGCCAGCACTGGGGGGGGGAAGGGAGAGACCCAGTACTTC | CASTGGGKGETQYF | TRBV6-5 | TRBD2 | NA | TRBJ2-5
TGTGCCAGCAGTGAAGCGGCGCGACACACAGATACGCAGTATTTT | CASSEAARHTDTQYF | TRBV6-1 | NA | NA | TRBJ2-3
TGTGCCAGCAGCTTGGGACCCGGGGGCCGGGGGGTTAACTACGAGCAGTACTTC | CASSLGPGGRGVNYEQYF | TRBV5-4 | NA | NA | TRBJ2-7
TGTGCCAGCAGCTATCCCGAGGGTAGCGGCTCCTACAATGAGCAGTTCTTC | CASSYPEGSGSYNEQFF | TRBV7-2 | NA | NA | TRBJ2-1
TGTGCCAGCTCCCTTGGGGCCCACGAGCAGTACTTC | CASSLGAHEQYF | TRBV3-1/TRBV3-2 | NA | NA | TRBJ2-7
TGTGCCAGCAGTTTATCAGAGGCCGTGAACACTGAAGCTTTCTTT | CASSLSEAVNTEAFF | TRBV28 | NA | once | TRBJ1-1
TGCGCCAGCAGCCAAGAGAACCTTTTCAGCTCCTACAATGAGCAGTTCTTC | CASSQENLFSSYNEQFF | TRBV4-3 | NA | NA | TRBJ2-1
TGTGCCAGCAGCTTGGGGACAGCGAACACCGGGGAGCTGTTTTTT | CASSLGTANTGELFF | TRBV5-4 | NA | NA | TRBJ2-2
TGTGCCAGCAGCTTGCAAGGAGCCCCACTCTCGCAGCCCCAGCATTTT | CASSLQGAPLSQPQHF | TRBV5-5 | NA | few | TRBJ1-5
TGTGCCAGCAGCTTAACGGGGGACAGGGCCAGTGGCTACACCTTC | CASSLTGDRASGYTF | TRBV7-3 | TRBD1 | once | TRBJ1-2
TGTGCCAGCAGCCGGGGGGGTAACTATGGCTACACCTTC | CASSRGGNYGYTF | TRBV2 | NA | NA | TRBJ1-2